This T cell receptor (beta chain) was retrieved from a study of shared clonotypes between healthy human individuals (dated by TCRdb to the early 2020s). With respect to the entire study: A few men and a couple of women, aged 18 to 49 years, made up the cohort. For each donor, three plates each were used for CD4 naive and CD4 memory, two plates were used for CD8 naive, and one plate was used for CD8 memory. To estimate repertoire size and how much clonotype sharing occurs between individuals, the study deeply sequenced the blood TCR repertoires of several healthy adults. Different laboratories and diverse techniques were used to prepare libraries and sequence TCR repertoires, to increase sequencing depth and limit assay-specific biases. Between about 0.94 and 10 billion PBMCs per donor were obtained by leukapheresis. The research as a whole found: Compared with non-shared clonotypes, clonotypes shared by all four sorted-subset donors had higher generation probabilities. Even with the large sequencing depth, rarefaction of the sorted-subset datasets indicated that sequencing was incomplete. The genetic and exposure-history diversity represented was limited by the small number of donors. Sampling was restricted to blood, and TCR repertoires in tissue are likely to differ from TCR repertoires in blood. Pairwise subsampling indicated that sequencing depth was expected to affect the degree of clonotype sharing among donors. Sharing across a handful of donors was observed for 5% to 6.5% of naive CD4, less than 4% of naive CD8, about 2.3% of memory CD4, and 0.4% of memory CD8 clonotypes. Estimated clonotype richness was generally larger for naive than for memory subsets.

The donors were healthy, HIV-negative adults who had no recently reported acute infections or vaccinations. Only Caucasian adults living in Nashville, Tennessee, USA were represented among the donors. CD4+ T cells were enriched through magnetic negative selection, after which naive cells were positively selected on CD45RA and the remaining negative fraction served as the memory subset. Blood was collected by leukapheresis, and PBMCs were isolated by Ficoll-Histopaque density gradient centrifugation and then cryopreserved in liquid nitrogen vapor phase. Purity and quantity of every magnetically sorted T cell population were checked by analytical flow cytometry. Genomic DNA was isolated from every sorted fraction and measured by UV absorbance on a Nanodrop 2000c. Details on this clone: The antigen it binds to is not known. No much larger clonotype is one base removed from it; base qualities were not supplied.

Using the deep immunoSEQ assay, multiplex PCR amplified TCR CDR3 regions from genomic DNA. Genomic DNA extracted from each cell subset was distributed evenly over all wells of several immunoSEQ 96-well plates, and each plate served as one replicate. For sorted subsets, 150 to 200 ng genomic DNA, equal to tens of thousands of T cell genomes, was loaded into each replicate PCR. The purified libraries were quantified using a Qubit 3.0 fluorometer, sized with a Bioanalyzer 2100, and then quantified again using the KAPA Library Quantification kit. A separate single-read 150-cycle Illumina NextSeq 550 flow cell was used to sequence each immunoSEQ 96-well plate. As for the authors' bioinformatics: Because only junctional sequences without quality scores were contained in the immunoSEQ output, filtering matching that applied to full-length reads could not be performed. Sequences were annotated with PyIR, a Python wrapper for IgBLAST v1.9, using IMGT germline references to assign V/J genes and CDR3. Any read was removed if the V/J assignment was weak (E-value above 1e-6), the CDR3 was missing, or the read contained stop codons, out-of-frame junctions, or ambiguous translated residues. V3J clonotypes were defined as sequences sharing an identical inferred V gene, J gene, and CDR3 amino acid sequence. To compute the percentage overlap between repertoires, the number of shared unique clonotypes was divided by the size of the smaller repertoire. Three approaches were used to assess repertoire richness: RTK rarefaction, the Chao1 estimator, and Recon v2.1 estimates of unobserved clonotypes. Generation probabilities were computed with OLGA for all TCRbeta clonotypes obtained by the gDNA method from a handful of donors. As stored in TCRdb, this immuneACCESS dataset retains in-frame rearrangements with V and J assigned. A fraction of the clones does not appear; measured against another copy, unresolved V genes explain less than half of the discrepancy, and the remainder lacks a known reason. V and J calls and clone size are as listed in that table; D and trimming were resolved from the DNA. A total of over 2 million clones appear in this sample, about 90% of them only once. The ten largest account for roughly 0.34% of the sample.

For CDR1 and CDR2, the germline V gene (reference sequence) lists SGHNT and YYREEE. Here V drops 5 bases and J drops 5 bases, and the junction holds 10 bases not matched to any gene. The CDR3 has 16 amino acids, counting the end cysteine and phenylalanine. This entry keeps only the CDR3 DNA: 48 bases, framed from base 1. The chain was built from TRBV5-4 and TRBJ2-5, with 12 middle bases fitting TRBD2. Sequenced sample: naive CD4+ T cells from PBMCs. In light of the paper, this sample's cell subset or site label describes: CD45RA+ positively selected. This sequence originates from a man aged 18 to 30 in good health. Some clones in this sample may be carry-over from other donors' samples. The bases are TGTGCCAGCAGTCTGACTAGCGGGAGAGGAAGCGAGACCCAGTACTTC. Its protein product is CASSLTSGRGSETQYF. Reference TRBV5-4 and TRBJ2-5 proteins supply the regions before and after the CDR3; the full variable domain is: ETGVTQSPTHLIKTRGQQVTLRCSSQSGHNTVSWYQQALGQGPQFIFQYYREEENGRGNFPPRFSGLQFPNYSSELNVNALELDDSALYLCASSLTSGRGSETQYFGPGTRLLVL.